One sample yielded the 24 T cell receptor beta chains listed below, sequenced in a study of OX40 agonist ivuxolimab in advanced cancers. Repertoires were generated with immunoSEQ multiplex PCR, while TCRdb's copy carries only in-frame clones and drops some. Among tens of thousands of clones listed, around 90% were seen once. The source material was CD4+ or CD8+ T cells sorted from blood, sampled in a trial of the OX40 agonist ivuxolimab. All receptors derive from an adult with an advanced solid tumor such as melanoma, head and neck, liver or kidney cancer.

This clone appeared a single time. The J gene is TRBJ2-7, the V gene TRBV18; TRBD2 agrees at 10 bases. Germline-derived CDR1 and CDR2 are KGHSH and LQKENI. CDR3 length: 17 residues. V lost 5 bases, J lost 1 base, and 11 bases stayed unmatched. The CDR3 is CASSSTGLGLASYEQYF. As DNA, the CDR3 is TGTGCCAGCTCATCAACAGGGCTGGGACTAGCGTCCTACGAGCAGTACTTC.

This chain links TRBV5-1 with TRBJ2-3, with D unclear. Trimming removed 4 bases from V and 5 bases from J, with 11 bases in between. In germline, CDR1 is SGHRS, CDR2 YFSETQ. The CDR3 sequence is 13 residues long. CDR3 region: CASSPPSVDTQYF. CDR3 DNA sequence: TGCGCCAGCAGCCCGCCCTCCGTAGATACGCAGTATTTT.

The chain links TRBV10-2 to TRBJ1-6; perhaps TRBD1 as D (5 bases). This CDR3 is 19 amino acids long. The V and J ends lost 0 bases and 0 bases respectively, with 15 bases between them. Per the germline V gene, CDR1 is WSHSY and CDR2 is SAAADI. CDR3 coding DNA: TGCGCCAGCAGTGAGTCTGCGGGACGTCGAAGCTCCTATAATTCACCCCTCCACTTT. Amino acid sequence: CASSESAGRRSSYNSPLHF.

The chain couples TRBV7-6 to TRBJ2-7; 8 nucleotides agree with TRBD2. J gave up 3 bases and V 5 bases, and 6 bases lay outside the gene matches. The CDR3 runs 14 residues. Germline V gene lookup returns CDR1 SGHVS and CDR2 FNYEAQ. CDR3 in DNA: TGTGCCAGCAGCCAGCTGGCGGGGGGCTACGAGCAGTACTTC. It encodes CASSQLAGGYEQYF.

The CDR3 loop reads CASSLGGMGTEAFF. The CDR3 DNA sequence: TGTGCCAGCAGCTTAGGAGGGATGGGCACTGAAGCTTTCTTT. J is TRBJ1-1 and V is TRBV7-3; D call uncertain. Per germline, CDR1 SGHTA and CDR2 FQGTGA. Trimming left V 2 bases short and J 4 bases short, with 11 bases between. This CDR3 region has 14 residues.

CDR3 amino acids: CASRRADSVQFF. CDR3 sequence (DNA): TGTGCCAGCAGGCGGGCGGACTCAGTGCAGTTCTTC. The chain joins TRBV2 to TRBJ2-1; a weak D match, TRBD2 (5 bases). From germline, CDR1 is SNHLY and CDR2 FYNNEI. The length of the CDR3 is 12 residues. Trimming shortened V by 6 bases and J by 12 bases, and 15 bases separated the two germline ends.

The chain combines TRBV7-3 with TRBJ2-2; weak D call: TRBD1 (6 bases). Trimming removed 1 base from V and 1 base from J, with 7 bases in between. CDR1 and CDR2 (germline): SGHTA, FQGTGA. CDR3 length: 15 amino acids. CDR3 DNA sequence: TGTGCCAGCAGCTTAATGACAGGGAACACCGGGGAGCTGTTTTTT. Residues: CASSLMTGNTGELFF.

The genes are TRBV12-5 and TRBJ1-2; perhaps TRBD1 as D (5 bases). There are 15 residues in the CDR3. V gave up 1 base and J gave up 4 bases, with 13 bases separating them. Germline CDR1 reads LGHNT; CDR2 reads FRNRAP. The CDR3 protein is CASGLEGAVFYGYTF. Here the CDR3 DNA reads TGTGCTAGTGGTTTGGAAGGGGCAGTATTCTATGGCTACACCTTC. The complete variable domain, with remaining parts taken from reference TRBV12-5 and TRBJ1-2, reads DARVTQTPRHKVTEMGQEVTMRCQPILGHNTVFWYRQTMMQGLELLAYFRNRAPLDDSGMPKDRFSAEMPDATLATLKIQPSEPRDSAVYFCASGLEGAVFYGYTFGSGTRLTVV.

The CDR3 loop is CASSIASGPGYGYTF. The CDR3 DNA sequence: TGTGCCAGTAGTATAGCGTCCGGGCCGGGGTATGGCTACACCTTC. The chain combines TRBV19 with TRBJ1-2; D remains ambiguous. The V end was cut by 1 base, the J end by 5 bases, with 14 bases between. CDR3 size: 15 residues. Germline V gene sequence: CDR1 LNHDA, CDR2 SQIVND (reference sequence).

The chain uses TRBV11-3 and TRBJ2-7; tentative D call: TRBD1 (6 bases). Trimming cost V 4 bases and J 2 bases, with 15 bases left between them. The CDR3 loop spans 15 amino acids. Germline CDR1 reads SGHNT; CDR2 reads YENEEA. The CDR3 loop reads CASSSRMDSPYEQYF. CDR3 nucleotide sequence: TGTGCCAGCAGCTCCCGGATGGACAGCCCCTACGAGCAGTACTTC.

The V call is TRBV27, the J call TRBJ1-5; D ambiguous. The CDR3 is made up of 14 amino acids. Germline CDR1 is MNHEY and CDR2 is SMNVEV (reference sequence). V was cut by 3 bases and J by 2 bases, with 8 bases left in between. The DNA of the CDR3 is TGTGCCAGCAGTTTGAACACCGGCAATCAGCCCCAGCATTTT. Its translation: CASSLNTGNQPQHF.

This sequence joins TRBV30 and TRBJ1-5, with D possibly being TRBD1 (5 bases). Germline V gene sequence: CDR1 GTSNPN, CDR2 SVGIG (reference sequence). This CDR3 contains 13 residues. The V end lost 3 bases, the J end lost 5 bases, and 11 bases lay between the germline ends. The DNA for the CDR3 is TGTGCCTGGAGCAAGGGAGGGGATCAGCCCCAGCATTTT. Its protein product is CAWSKGGDQPQHF.

In DNA form, the CDR3 reads TGTGCCTGGAGGGGGACCGCGAACACTGAAGCTTTCTTT. This sequence encodes CAWRGTANTEAFF. The J gene is TRBJ1-1, the V gene TRBV30; tentative D call: TRBD1 (5 bases). Germline-derived CDR1 and CDR2 are GTSNPN and SVGIG (reference sequence). V was cut by 3 bases and J by 1 base, with 9 bases left in between. The length of the CDR3 is 13 residues.

The chain links TRBV11-2 to TRBJ2-2; TRBD2 might be the D (6 bases). The CDR3 consists of 15 residues. Germline V gives CDR1 SGHAT, CDR2 FQNNGV. V dropped 2 bases and J dropped 8 bases, with 15 bases sitting between them. The CDR3 protein is CASSLFLTRPGELFF. The CDR3 nucleotides read TGTGCCAGCAGCTTATTTCTGACTAGACCAGGGGAGCTGTTTTTT.

The chain is built from TRBV19 and TRBJ2-7; 8 bases align to TRBD1. V shed 3 bases, J shed 5 bases, and the junction held 9 bases outside the gene matches. This CDR3 comprises 15 residues. Per germline, CDR1 LNHDA and CDR2 SQIVND (reference sequence). The CDR3 sequence is CASSMIGDRGNEQYF. The CDR3 DNA sequence: TGTGCCAGTAGTATGATTGGAGACAGGGGTAACGAGCAGTACTTC.

The rearrangement joins TRBV18 to TRBJ2-1, with a tentative D call TRBD2 (6 bases). Germline loops: CDR1 KGHSH, CDR2 LQKENI. The CDR3 length is 15 residues. V shed 5 bases and J shed 3 bases, with 14 bases lying between them. The CDR3 loop reads CASSLSRGLYNEQFF. The CDR3 DNA follows: TGTGCCAGCTCATTGTCACGGGGACTCTACAATGAGCAGTTCTTC. Filled out from reference TRBV18 and TRBJ2-1, the complete variable domain reads NAGVMQNPRHLVRRRGQEARLRCSPMKGHSHVYWYRQLPEEGLKFMVYLQKENIIDESGMPKERFSAEFPKEGPSILRIQQVVRGDSAAYFCASSLSRGLYNEQFFGPGTRLTVL.

This chain uses TRBV5-1 with TRBJ2-5, with D possibly being TRBD1 or TRBD2 (5 bases each). There are 14 residues in the CDR3. V lost 4 bases and J 5 bases, leaving 15 bases between the germline ends. CDR1 and CDR2 from the germline V gene are SGHRS and YFSETQ. The chain's CDR3 is CASSVLGVGETQYF. As DNA, the CDR3 is TGCGCCAGCAGCGTCCTGGGGGTTGGGGAGACCCAGTACTTC.

The chain employs TRBV2 and TRBJ2-1; D unresolved. V gave up 1 base and J gave up 5 bases, with 12 bases separating them. Germline CDR1 and CDR2: SNHLY and FYNNEI. This CDR3 region has 15 residues. The CDR3 spells CASSEVRNEDNEQFF. The CDR3 bases are TGTGCCAGCAGTGAAGTTCGGAATGAGGACAATGAGCAGTTCTTC.

Comments on this clone: Because the CDR3's place on the DNA is in doubt, the DNA is left out and the CDR3 is given as listed by TCRdb. Here the CDR3 reads CASTSGDTKLSFF. This chain links TRBV6-5 with TRBJ1-1. Germline values: CDR1 MNHEY, CDR2 SVGAGI. A total of 13 residues make up the CDR3, ends included.

This rearrangement joins TRBV6-5 to TRBJ2-1; a possible D gene is TRBD2 (5 bases). The length of the CDR3 is 14 residues. Trimming stripped 6 bases from V and 10 bases from J, with 19 bases between. Per germline, CDR1 MNHEY and CDR2 SVGAGI. The CDR3 loop reads CASRPVPFTGEQFF. The CDR3 region has the DNA TGTGCCAGCAGGCCCGTCCCCTTCACGGGGGAGCAGTTCTTC.

The rearrangement joins TRBV10-3 to TRBJ1-1; D is unclear. Germline V lookup: CDR1 ENHRY, CDR2 SYGVKD. V was shortened by 6 bases and J by 4 bases, with 6 bases between the two germline ends. CDR3 length equals 11 residues. CDR3 coding DNA: TGTGCCATCAGGGAGGGCACTGAAGCTTTCTTT. The encoded protein is CAIREGTEAFF.

This sequence joins TRBV2 and TRBJ2-7; D is possibly TRBD1 (5 bases). Germline V gene lookup returns CDR1 SNHLY and CDR2 FYNNEI. Trimming shortened V by 6 bases and J by 6 bases, and 9 bases separated the two germline ends. The CDR3 extends over 11 amino acids. CDR3: CASRAGPEQYF. The CDR3 DNA follows: TGTGCCAGCAGGGCAGGGCCCGAGCAGTACTTC.

This sequence joins TRBV6-6 and TRBJ2-5; D is ambiguous. V dropped 5 bases and J dropped 2 bases, with 9 bases sitting between them. Germline CDR1 and CDR2: MNHNY and SVGAGI (reference sequence). This CDR3 has 13 residues. The chain's CDR3 is CASSIISQETQYF. As DNA, the CDR3 is TGTGCCAGCAGTATAATCTCTCAAGAGACCCAGTACTTC.

This clone has just one count. The chain combines TRBV11-2 with TRBJ1-6; D perhaps matches TRBD1 (5 bases). Germline V lookup: CDR1 SGHAT, CDR2 FQNNGV. The CDR3 covers 15 residues. V lost 1 base and J lost 7, with 11 bases in between. The CDR3 sequence: CASSLVWDGNSPLHF. The CDR3 DNA is TGTGCCAGCAGCTTAGTGTGGGACGGGAATTCACCCCTCCACTTT.